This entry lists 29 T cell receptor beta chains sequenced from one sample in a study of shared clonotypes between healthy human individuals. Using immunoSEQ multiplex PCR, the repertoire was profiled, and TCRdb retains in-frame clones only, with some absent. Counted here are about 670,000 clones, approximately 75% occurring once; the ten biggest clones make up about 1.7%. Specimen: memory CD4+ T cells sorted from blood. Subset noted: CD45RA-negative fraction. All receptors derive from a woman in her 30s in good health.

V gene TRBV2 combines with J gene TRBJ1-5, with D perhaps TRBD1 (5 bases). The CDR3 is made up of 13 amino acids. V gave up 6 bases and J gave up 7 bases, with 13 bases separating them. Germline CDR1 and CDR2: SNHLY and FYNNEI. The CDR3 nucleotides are TGTGCCAGCAGCCCCGACAGTCAGCAGCCCCAGCATTTT. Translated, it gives CASSPDSQQPQHF.

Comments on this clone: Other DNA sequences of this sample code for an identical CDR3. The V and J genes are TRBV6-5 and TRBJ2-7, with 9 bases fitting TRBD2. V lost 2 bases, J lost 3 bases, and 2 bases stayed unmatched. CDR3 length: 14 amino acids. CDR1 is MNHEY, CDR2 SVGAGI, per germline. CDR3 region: CASSYGLANYEQYF. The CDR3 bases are TGTGCCAGCAGTTACGGACTAGCGAACTACGAGCAGTACTTC.

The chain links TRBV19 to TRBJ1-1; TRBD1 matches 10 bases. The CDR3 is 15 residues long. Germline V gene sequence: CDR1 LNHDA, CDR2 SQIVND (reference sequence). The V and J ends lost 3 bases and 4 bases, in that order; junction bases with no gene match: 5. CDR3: CASSIRQGASTEAFF. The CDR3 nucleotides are TGTGCCAGTAGTATCCGACAGGGGGCGAGCACTGAAGCTTTCTTT.

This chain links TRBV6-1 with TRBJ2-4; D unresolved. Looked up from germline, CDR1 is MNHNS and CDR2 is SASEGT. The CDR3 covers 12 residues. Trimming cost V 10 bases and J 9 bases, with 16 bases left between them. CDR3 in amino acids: CATASTSAIQYF. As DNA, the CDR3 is TGTGCCACCGCCTCAACTTCGGCCATTCAGTACTTC.

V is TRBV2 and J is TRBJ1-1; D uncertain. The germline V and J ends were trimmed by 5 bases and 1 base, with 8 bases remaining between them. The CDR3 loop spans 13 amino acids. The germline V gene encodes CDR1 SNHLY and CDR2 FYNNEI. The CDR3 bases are TGTGCCAGCAGTCAGAGGCCGAACACTGAAGCTTTCTTT. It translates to CASSQRPNTEAFF. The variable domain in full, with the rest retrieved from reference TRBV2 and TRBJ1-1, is EPEVTQTPSHQVTQMGQEVILRCVPISNHLYFYWYRQILGQKVEFLVSFYNNEISEKSEIFDDQFSVERPDGSNFTLKIRSTKLEDSAMYFCASSQRPNTEAFFGQGTRLTVV.

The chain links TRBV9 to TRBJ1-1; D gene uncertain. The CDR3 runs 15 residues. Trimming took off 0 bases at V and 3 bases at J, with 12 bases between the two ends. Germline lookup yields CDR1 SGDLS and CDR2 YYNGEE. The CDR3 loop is CASSVGELSDTEAFF. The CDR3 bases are TGTGCCAGCAGCGTAGGAGAACTATCGGACACTGAAGCTTTCTTT.

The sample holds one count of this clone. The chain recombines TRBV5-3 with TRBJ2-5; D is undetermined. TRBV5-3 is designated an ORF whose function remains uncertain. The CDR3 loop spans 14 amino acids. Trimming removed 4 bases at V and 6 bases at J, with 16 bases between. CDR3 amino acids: CARSTQDPDQTQYF. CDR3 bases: TGTGCCAGAAGCACGCAGGACCCCGATCAGACCCAGTACTTC.

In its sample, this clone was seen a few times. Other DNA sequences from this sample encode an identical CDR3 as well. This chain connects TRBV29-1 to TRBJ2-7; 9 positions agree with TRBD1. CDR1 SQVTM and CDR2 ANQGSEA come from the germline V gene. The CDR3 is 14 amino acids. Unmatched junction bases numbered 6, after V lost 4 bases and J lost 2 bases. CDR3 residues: CSVVRGQGAYEQYF. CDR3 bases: TGCAGCGTTGTTAGGGGACAGGGAGCCTACGAGCAGTACTTC.

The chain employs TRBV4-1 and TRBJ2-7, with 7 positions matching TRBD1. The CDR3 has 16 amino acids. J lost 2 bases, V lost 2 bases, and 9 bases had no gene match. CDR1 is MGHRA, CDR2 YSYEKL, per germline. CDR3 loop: CASSQPFRGRTYEQYF. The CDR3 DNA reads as TGCGCCAGCAGCCAACCGTTTAGGGGGCGGACCTACGAGCAGTACTTC.

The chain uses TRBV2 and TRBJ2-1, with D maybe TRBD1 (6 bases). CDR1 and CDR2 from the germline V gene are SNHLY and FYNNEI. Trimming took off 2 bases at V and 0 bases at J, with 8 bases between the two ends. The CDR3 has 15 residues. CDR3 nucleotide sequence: TGTGCCAGCAGTGAATTACAGGGCTCCTACAATGAGCAGTTCTTC. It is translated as CASSELQGSYNEQFF.

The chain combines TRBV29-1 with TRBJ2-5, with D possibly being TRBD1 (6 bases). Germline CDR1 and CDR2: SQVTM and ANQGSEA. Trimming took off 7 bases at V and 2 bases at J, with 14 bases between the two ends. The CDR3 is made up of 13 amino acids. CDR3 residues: CSASPGTQETQYF. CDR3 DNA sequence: TGCAGCGCCTCGCCCGGGACACAAGAGACCCAGTACTTC.

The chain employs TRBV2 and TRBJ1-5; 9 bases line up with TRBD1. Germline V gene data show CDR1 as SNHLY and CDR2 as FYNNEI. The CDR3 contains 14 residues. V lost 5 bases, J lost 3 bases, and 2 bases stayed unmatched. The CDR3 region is CASSRTGVNQPQHF. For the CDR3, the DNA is TGTGCCAGCAGTAGGACAGGGGTCAATCAGCCCCAGCATTTT.

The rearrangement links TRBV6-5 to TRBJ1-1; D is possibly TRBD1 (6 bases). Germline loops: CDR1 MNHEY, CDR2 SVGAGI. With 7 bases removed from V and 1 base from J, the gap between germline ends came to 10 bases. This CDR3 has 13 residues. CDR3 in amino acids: CASTRQENTEAFF. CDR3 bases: TGTGCCAGCACTCGACAGGAGAACACTGAAGCTTTCTTT.

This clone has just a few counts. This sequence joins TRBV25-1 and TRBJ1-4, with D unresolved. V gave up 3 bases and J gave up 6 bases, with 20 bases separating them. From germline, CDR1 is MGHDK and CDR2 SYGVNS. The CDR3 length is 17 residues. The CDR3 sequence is CASSDVGGKQRDEKLFF. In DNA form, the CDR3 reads TGTGCCAGCAGTGATGTGGGAGGGAAGCAACGAGATGAAAAACTGTTTTTT.

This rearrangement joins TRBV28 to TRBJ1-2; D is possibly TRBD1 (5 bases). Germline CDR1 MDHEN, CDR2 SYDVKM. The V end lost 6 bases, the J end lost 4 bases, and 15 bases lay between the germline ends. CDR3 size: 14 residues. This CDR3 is CASSLGDSAYGYTF. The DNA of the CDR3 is TGTGCCAGCAGCCTCGGAGACAGTGCCTATGGCTACACCTTC.

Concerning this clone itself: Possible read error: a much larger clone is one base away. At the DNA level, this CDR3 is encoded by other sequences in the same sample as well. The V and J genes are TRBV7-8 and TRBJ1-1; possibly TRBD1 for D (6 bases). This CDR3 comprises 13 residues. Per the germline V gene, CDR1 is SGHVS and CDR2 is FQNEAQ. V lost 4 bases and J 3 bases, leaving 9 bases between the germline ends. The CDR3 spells CASSSQGDTEAFF. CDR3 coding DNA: TGTGCCAGCAGCTCACAGGGAGACACTGAAGCTTTCTTT.

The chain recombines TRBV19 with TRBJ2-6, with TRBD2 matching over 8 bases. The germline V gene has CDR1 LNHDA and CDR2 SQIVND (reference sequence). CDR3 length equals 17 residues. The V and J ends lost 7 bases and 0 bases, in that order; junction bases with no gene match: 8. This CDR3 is CASTPGRERSGANVLTF. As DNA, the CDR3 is TGTGCCAGTACCCCCGGGAGGGAACGCTCTGGGGCCAACGTCCTGACTTTC. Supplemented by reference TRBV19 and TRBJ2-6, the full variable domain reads DGGITQSPKYLFRKEGQNVTLSCEQNLNHDAMYWYRQDPGQGLRLIYYSQIVNDFQKGDIAEGYSVSREKKESFPLTVTSAQKNPTAFYLCASTPGRERSGANVLTFGAGSRLTVL.

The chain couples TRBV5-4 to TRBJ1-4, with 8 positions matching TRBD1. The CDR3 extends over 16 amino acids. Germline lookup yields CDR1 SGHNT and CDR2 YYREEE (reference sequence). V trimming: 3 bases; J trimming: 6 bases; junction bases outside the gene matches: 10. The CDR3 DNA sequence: TGTGCCAGCAGCTCCCACATGACAGGGGATTATGAAAAACTGTTTTTT. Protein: CASSSHMTGDYEKLFF.

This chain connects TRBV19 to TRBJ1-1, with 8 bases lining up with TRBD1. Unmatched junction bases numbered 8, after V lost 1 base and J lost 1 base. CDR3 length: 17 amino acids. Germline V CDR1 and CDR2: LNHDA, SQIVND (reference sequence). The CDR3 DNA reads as TGTGCCAGTAGTATAGCTGGACAGGGCTACGGGAACACTGAAGCTTTCTTT. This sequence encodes CASSIAGQGYGNTEAFF.

This chain's CDR3 is CASSQTPDVGRGETQYF. The CDR3 region has the DNA TGTGCCAGCAGCCAAACCCCCGACGTCGGGAGAGGGGAGACCCAGTACTTC. The chain recombines TRBV9 with TRBJ2-5; D possibly corresponds to TRBD2 (6 bases). CDR1 is SGDLS and CDR2 is YYNGEE in the germline V gene. Deletions cut 4 bases from V and 5 bases from J, with 24 bases between. The CDR3 is made up of 17 amino acids.

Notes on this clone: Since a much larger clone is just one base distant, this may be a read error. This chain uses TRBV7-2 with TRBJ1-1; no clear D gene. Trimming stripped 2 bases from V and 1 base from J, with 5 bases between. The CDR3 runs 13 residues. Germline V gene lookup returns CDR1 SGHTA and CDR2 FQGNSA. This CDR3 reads CASSLLQNTEAFF. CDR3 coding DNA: TGTGCCAGCAGCTTATTGCAGAACACTGAAGCTTTCTTT.

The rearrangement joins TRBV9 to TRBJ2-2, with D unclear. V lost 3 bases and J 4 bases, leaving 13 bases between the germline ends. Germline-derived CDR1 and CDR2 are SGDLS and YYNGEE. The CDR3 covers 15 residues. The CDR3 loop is CASSALELVTGELFF. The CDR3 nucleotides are TGTGCCAGCAGCGCCCTTGAACTGGTCACCGGGGAGCTGTTTTTT.

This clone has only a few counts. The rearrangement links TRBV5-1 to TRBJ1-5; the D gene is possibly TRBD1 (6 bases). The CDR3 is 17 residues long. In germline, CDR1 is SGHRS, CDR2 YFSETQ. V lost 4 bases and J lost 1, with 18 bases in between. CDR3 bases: TGCGCCAGCAGCCCGGGGGCAGATTTGGGCAGCAATCAGCCCCAGCATTTT. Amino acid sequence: CASSPGADLGSNQPQHF.

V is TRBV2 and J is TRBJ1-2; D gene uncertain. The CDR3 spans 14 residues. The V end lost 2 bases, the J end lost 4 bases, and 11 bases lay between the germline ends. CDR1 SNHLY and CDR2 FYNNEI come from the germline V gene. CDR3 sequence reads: CASSESWVGYGYTF. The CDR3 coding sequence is TGTGCCAGCAGTGAATCGTGGGTTGGCTATGGCTACACCTTC.

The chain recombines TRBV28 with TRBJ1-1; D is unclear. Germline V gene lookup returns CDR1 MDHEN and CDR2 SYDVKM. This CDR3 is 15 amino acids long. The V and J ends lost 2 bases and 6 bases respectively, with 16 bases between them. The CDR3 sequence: CASSLHSGSPPEAFF. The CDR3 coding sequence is TGTGCCAGCAGTTTACACAGCGGTTCTCCCCCTGAAGCTTTCTTT.

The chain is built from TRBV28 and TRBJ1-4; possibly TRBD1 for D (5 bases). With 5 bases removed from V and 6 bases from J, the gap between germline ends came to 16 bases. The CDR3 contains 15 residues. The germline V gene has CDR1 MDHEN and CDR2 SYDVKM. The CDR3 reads CASSSSGMGDEKLFF. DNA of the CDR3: TGTGCCAGCAGTAGCTCCGGGATGGGGGATGAAAAACTGTTTTTT. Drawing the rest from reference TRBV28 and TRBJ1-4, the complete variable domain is DVKVTQSSRYLVKRTGEKVFLECVQDMDHENMFWYRQDPGLGLRLIYFSYDVKMKEKGDIPEGYSVSREKKERFSLILESASTNQTSMYLCASSSSGMGDEKLFFGSGTQLSVL.

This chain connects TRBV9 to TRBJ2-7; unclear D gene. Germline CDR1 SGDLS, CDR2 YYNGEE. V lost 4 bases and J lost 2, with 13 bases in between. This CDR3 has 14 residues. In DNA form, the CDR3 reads TGTGCCAGCAGCCCGCGAGGTGCCACCTACGAGCAGTACTTC. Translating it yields CASSPRGATYEQYF. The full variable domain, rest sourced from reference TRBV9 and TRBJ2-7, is DSGVTQTPKHLITATGQRVTLRCSPRSGDLSVYWYQQSLDQGLQFLIQYYNGEERAKGNILERFSAQQFPDLHSELNLSSLELGDSALYFCASSPRGATYEQYFGPGTRLTVT.

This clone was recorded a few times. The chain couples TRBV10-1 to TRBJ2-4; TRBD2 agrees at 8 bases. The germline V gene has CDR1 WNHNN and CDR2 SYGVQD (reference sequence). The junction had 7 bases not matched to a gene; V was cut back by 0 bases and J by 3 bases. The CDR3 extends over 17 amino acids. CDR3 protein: CASSESPAGEGKNIQYF. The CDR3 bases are TGCGCCAGCAGTGAGTCGCCAGCGGGAGAAGGCAAAAACATTCAGTACTTC.

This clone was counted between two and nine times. The CDR3, as DNA: TGCAGCGTTGCGGGTCAAGACTATGGCTACACCTTC. It translates to CSVAGQDYGYTF. This chain links TRBV29-1 with TRBJ1-2; the D is unclear. This CDR3 region has 12 residues. The germline V and J ends were trimmed by 4 bases and 3 bases, with 9 bases remaining between them. Germline V gives CDR1 SQVTM, CDR2 ANQGSEA.